The 12 T cell receptor beta chains reported below all come from one sample, sequenced in a study of control samples from healthy donors and cancer patients. The data were produced by immunoSEQ multiplex PCR, yet TCRdb's version contains in-frame clones alone and is incomplete. The sample lists more than 85,000 clones, approximately 90% seen once, with roughly 4.4% in the top ten. The sequenced sample consisted of blood. These receptors were taken from a human donor in good health. The donor label of this sample is uncertain.

This chain uses TRBV2 with TRBJ2-3; D gene unclear. The CDR3 is 15 residues long. Trimming cost V 6 bases and J 1 base, with 14 bases left between them. From germline, CDR1 is SNHLY and CDR2 FYNNEI. The CDR3 region is CASRTAVWGTDTQYF. The CDR3 DNA sequence: TGTGCCAGCAGAACGGCCGTCTGGGGCACAGATACGCAGTATTTT.

In this sample, this clone turned up once. This chain joins TRBV10-3 and TRBJ2-7, with TRBD1 matching over 7 bases. CDR1 ENHRY and CDR2 SYGVKD come from the germline V gene. The ends lost 6 bases at V and 6 bases at J; junction bases unmatched: 5. This CDR3 has 12 amino acids. The CDR3 DNA sequence: TGTGCCATCAGCGTAACAGGGGCCGAGCAGTACTTC. It translates to CAISVTGAEQYF.

The chain couples TRBV18 to TRBJ2-7; 8 bases map to TRBD1. Germline V gene data show CDR1 as KGHSH and CDR2 as LQKENI. The CDR3 sequence is 14 residues long. V was pared by 6 bases and J by 1 base, with 5 bases of the junction left unmatched. CDR3 DNA sequence: TGTGCCAGCTCGCCTGACAGGGGTTCCTACGAGCAGTACTTC. The encoded protein is CASSPDRGSYEQYF.

The table lists this clone with a count of one. J is TRBJ2-5 and V is TRBV10-1; D possibly uses TRBD1 or TRBD2 (5 bases each). The CDR3 runs 14 residues. CDR1 WNHNN and CDR2 SYGVQD come from the germline V gene (reference sequence). V was pared by 4 bases and J by 1 base, with 10 bases between. This CDR3 is CASSGGNIQETQYF. The CDR3 DNA follows: TGCGCCAGCAGTGGGGGGAATATCCAAGAGACCCAGTACTTC.

The chain is built from TRBV6-5 and TRBJ2-1, with 7 nucleotides matching TRBD1. V shed 8 bases, J shed 4 bases, and the junction held 5 bases outside the gene matches. Looked up from germline, CDR1 is MNHEY and CDR2 is SVGAGI. This CDR3 is built from 13 residues. In DNA form, the CDR3 reads TGTGCCAGCGTAAGGGACAGTTACAATGAGCAGTTCTTC. Amino acids: CASVRDSYNEQFF.

The rearrangement uses TRBV7-2 and TRBJ2-1; no definite D call. Germline loops: CDR1 SGHTA, CDR2 FQGNSA. This CDR3 is 13 amino acids long. Trimming removed 2 bases at V and 6 bases at J, with 8 bases between. The CDR3 here is CASSLLPANEQFF. The CDR3, as DNA: TGTGCCAGCAGCTTATTACCGGCCAATGAGCAGTTCTTC.

The rearrangement joins TRBV19 to TRBJ1-2; no definite D call. The ends were cut back, 6 bases at V and 1 base at J, with 15 bases in the middle. This CDR3 has 15 amino acids. Germline CDR1 and CDR2: LNHDA and SQIVND (reference sequence). DNA for the CDR3: TGTGCCAGTAGGCAGGACGCACGCGATAACTATGGCTACACCTTC. The encoded protein is CASRQDARDNYGYTF.

The V and J genes are TRBV19 and TRBJ2-1; 14 nucleotides line up with TRBD2. CDR1 is LNHDA, CDR2 SQIVND, per germline (reference sequence). CDR3 size: 16 residues. V trimming: 5 bases; J trimming: 8 bases; junction bases outside the gene matches: 8. The CDR3 region has the DNA TGTGCCAGTAGTTCTAGACTAGCGGGGGGGATGGATGAGCAGTTCTTC. This gives the protein CASSSRLAGGMDEQFF.

This rearrangement joins TRBV13 to TRBJ2-7; no firm D call. In germline, CDR1 is PRHDT, CDR2 FYEKMQ (reference sequence). V gave up 5 bases and J gave up 2 bases, with 10 bases separating them. The CDR3 runs to 13 residues. The CDR3, as DNA: TGTGCCAGCAGCCTCTCCAGTACCTACGAGCAGTACGTC. Protein product: CASSLSSTYEQYV.

This rearrangement joins TRBV2 to TRBJ1-4, with no clear D. The CDR3 sequence is 15 residues long. V was shortened by 6 bases and J by 0 bases, with 11 bases between the two germline ends. Germline CDR1 is SNHLY and CDR2 is FYNNEI. CDR3 coding DNA: TGTGCCAGCAGCCCCCGTCAGGCAACTAATGAAAAACTGTTTTTT. The encoded protein is CASSPRQATNEKLFF.

V and J are TRBV28 and TRBJ2-5; D is possibly TRBD2 (6 bases). The V and J ends lost 6 bases and 7 bases respectively, with 15 bases between them. The germline V gene has CDR1 MDHEN and CDR2 SYDVKM. The CDR3 sequence is 13 residues long. This CDR3 is CASSLGGTATQYF. CDR3 nucleotide sequence: TGTGCCAGCAGCCTCGGGGGAACGGCGACCCAGTACTTC.

The V and J genes are TRBV19 and TRBJ2-1; D unresolved. This CDR3 contains 15 residues. Germline V gene sequence: CDR1 LNHDA, CDR2 SQIVND (reference sequence). Trimming took off 6 bases at V and 6 bases at J, with 18 bases between the two ends. CDR3 nucleotides: TGTGCCAGTAGCCCCAGTGTAGAACCGGCCAATGAGCAGTTCTTC. Translated: CASSPSVEPANEQFF.